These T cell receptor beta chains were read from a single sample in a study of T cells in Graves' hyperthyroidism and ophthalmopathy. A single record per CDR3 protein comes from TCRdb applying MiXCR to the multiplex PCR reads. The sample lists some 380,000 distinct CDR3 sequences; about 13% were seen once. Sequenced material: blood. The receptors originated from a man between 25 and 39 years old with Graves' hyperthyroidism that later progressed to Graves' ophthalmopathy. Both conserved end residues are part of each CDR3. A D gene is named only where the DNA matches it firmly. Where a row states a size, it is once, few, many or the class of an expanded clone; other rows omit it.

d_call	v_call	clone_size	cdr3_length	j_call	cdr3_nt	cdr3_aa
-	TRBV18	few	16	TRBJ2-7	TGTGCCAGCTCACCAGGGCAAGAGGGAAAGGTAAACGAGCAGTACTTC	CASSPGQEGKVNEQYF
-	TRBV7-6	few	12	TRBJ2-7	TGTGCCAGCAGCTTAGAGAGTGCCGAGCAGTACTTC	CASSLESAEQYF
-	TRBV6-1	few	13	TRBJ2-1	TGTGCCAGCAGTTATGGGGGCAGGGATGAGCAGTTCTTC	CASSYGGRDEQFF
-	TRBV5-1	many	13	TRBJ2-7	TGCGCCAGCAGCTTTTCGGCAGCCTACGAGCAGTACTTC	CASSFSAAYEQYF
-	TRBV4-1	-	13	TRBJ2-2	TGCGCCAGCAGCCATTTTCGCCTCGGGGAGCTGTTTTTT	CASSHFRLGELFF
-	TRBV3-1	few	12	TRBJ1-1	TGTGCCAGCAGCCAAGCACCAGGAGGAGCTTTCTTT	CASSQAPGGAFF
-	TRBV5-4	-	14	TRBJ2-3	TGTGCCAGCAGCTTTGGTGGGCCGGGAGATACGCAGTATTTT	CASSFGGPGDTQYF
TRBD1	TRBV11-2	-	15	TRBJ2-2	TGTGCCAGCAAACACAGGGGGCTAAACACCGGGGAGCTGTTTTTT	CASKHRGLNTGELFF
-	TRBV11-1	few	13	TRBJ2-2	TGTGCCAGCAGATCGACTAGACAAGGGGAGCTGTTTTTT	CASRSTRQGELFF
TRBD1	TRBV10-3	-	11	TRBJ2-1	TGTGCCATCAGTGAAGGGACAGGGCAGTTCTTC	CAISEGTGQFF
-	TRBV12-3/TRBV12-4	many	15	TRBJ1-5	TGTGCCAGCAGTTCCCGGGACAACATATATCAGCCCCAGCATTTT	CASSSRDNIYQPQHF
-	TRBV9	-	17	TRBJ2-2	TGTGCCAGCAGCGTCCCGTCGGAGGCAGCGAACACCGGGGAGCTGTTTTTT	CASSVPSEAANTGELFF
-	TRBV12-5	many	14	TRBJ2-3	TGTGCTAGTGCCGATCGCGGCTTCACAGATACGCAGTATTTT	CASADRGFTDTQYF
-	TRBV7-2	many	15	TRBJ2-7	TGTGCCAGCATCCAACAGGGTTTAAGCTCCTACGAGCAGTACTTC	CASIQQGLSSYEQYF
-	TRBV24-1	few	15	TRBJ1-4	TGTGCCACCAGTGACCCCAGCCTGGGGGATGAAAAACTGTTTTTT	CATSDPSLGDEKLFF
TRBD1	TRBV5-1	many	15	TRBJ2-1	TGCGCCAGCAGCTGGCGGACAGGGCGTATAGGTGAGCAGTTCTTC	CASSWRTGRIGEQFF
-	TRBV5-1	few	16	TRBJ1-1	TGCGCCAGCAGGTTCAGGGCGCCTCTCGAGAACTCTGAAGCTTTCTTT	CASRFRAPLENSEAFF
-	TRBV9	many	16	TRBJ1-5	TGTGCCAGCAGCGAAGGAGTTGGAGGGCCGGGGGGGGCCCAGCATTTT	CASSEGVGGPGGAQHF
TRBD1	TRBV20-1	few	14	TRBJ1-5	TGCAGTGCTACACGGGGACAGGGGAATCAGCCCCAGCATTTT	CSATRGQGNQPQHF
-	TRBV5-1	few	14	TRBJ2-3	TGCGCCAGCAGGGGAGGACAGCTTCTAGATACGCAGTATTTT	CASRGGQLLDTQYF
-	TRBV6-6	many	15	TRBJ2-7	TGTGCCAGCAGTTACTCGAACAGACAATCCTACGAGCAGTACTTC	CASSYSNRQSYEQYF
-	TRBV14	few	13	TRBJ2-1	TGTGCCAGCAGCGCACAACTAGCAGGCGAGCAGTTCTTC	CASSAQLAGEQFF
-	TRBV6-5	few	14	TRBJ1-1	TGTGCCAGCAGTTACCAGGGTACAAGTACTGAAGCTTTCTTT	CASSYQGTSTEAFF
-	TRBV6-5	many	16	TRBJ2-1	TGTGCCAGCAGTTACTCCCGCGGGGCGCCAAACAATGAGCAGTTCTTC	CASSYSRGAPNNEQFF
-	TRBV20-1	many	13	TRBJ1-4	TGCAGTGCTAGTAGGCCAGGGCATGAAAAACTGTTTTTT	CSASRPGHEKLFF
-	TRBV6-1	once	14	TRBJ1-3	TGTGCCAGCAGCCCCGCAGGGTCCGGAAACACCATATATTTT	CASSPAGSGNTIYF
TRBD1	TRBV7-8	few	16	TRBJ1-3	TGTGCCAGCAGCTTACGTGGGACAGGGGCTGGAAACACCATATATTTT	CASSLRGTGAGNTIYF
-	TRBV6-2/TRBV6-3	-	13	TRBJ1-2	TGTGCCAACAGCGAGACAGAAAACTATGGCTACACCTTC	CANSETENYGYTF
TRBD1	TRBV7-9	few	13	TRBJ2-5	TGTGCCAGCAGGCCGACAGGGGACGAGACCCAGTACTTC	CASRPTGDETQYF
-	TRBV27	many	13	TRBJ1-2	TGTGCCAGCAGGGCCGGGGCTAACTATGGCTACACCTTC	CASRAGANYGYTF
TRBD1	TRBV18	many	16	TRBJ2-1	TGTGCCAGCGCGTCCCGGGACAGGGTTGGTAACAATGAGCAGTTCTTC	CASASRDRVGNNEQFF
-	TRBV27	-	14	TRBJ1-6	TGTGCCAGCAGAACGGGACTGAATAATTCACCCCTCCACTTT	CASRTGLNNSPLHF
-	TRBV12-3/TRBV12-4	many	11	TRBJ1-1	TGTGCCAGCAGCTGGGGGGGGCGAGCTTTCTTT	CASSWGGRAFF
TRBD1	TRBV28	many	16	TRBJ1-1	TGTGCCAGCAGTCCTGGGACAGGGGGACTGAACACTGAAGCTTTCTTT	CASSPGTGGLNTEAFF
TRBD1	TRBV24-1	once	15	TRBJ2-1	TGTGCCACAACCGGGACAGGACTTTTCTACAATGAGCAGTTCTTC	CATTGTGLFYNEQFF
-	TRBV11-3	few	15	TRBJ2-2	TGTGCCTATCGAGAGGGGGGCAGGTTAACCGGGGAGCTGTTTTTT	CAYREGGRLTGELFF
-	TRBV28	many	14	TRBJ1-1	TGTGCCAGCAGTTTATTTGCCTTGAGGACTGAAGCTTTCTTT	CASSLFALRTEAFF
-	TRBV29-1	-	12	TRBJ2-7	TGCAGCGTTAAAGAGAACAACTACGAGCAGTACTTC	CSVKENNYEQYF
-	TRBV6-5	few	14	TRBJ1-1	TGTGCCAGCAGTTACTCGAACTATAACACTGAAGCTTTCTTT	CASSYSNYNTEAFF
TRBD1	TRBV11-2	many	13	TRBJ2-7	TGTGCCAGCAGTAGTCCAGGGGGCTACGAGCAGTACTTC	CASSSPGGYEQYF
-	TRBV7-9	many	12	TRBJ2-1	TGTGCCAGCAGCCCCCCAGGGCATGAGCAGTTCTTC	CASSPPGHEQFF
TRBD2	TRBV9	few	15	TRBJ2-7	TGTGCCAGCAGCGTAGAGGCTAGCGGGGGGAGCGAGCAGTACTTC	CASSVEASGGSEQYF
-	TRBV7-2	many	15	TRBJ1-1	TGTGCCAGCAGCTTGGTTAGCCCTGTTTACACTGAAGCTTTCTTT	CASSLVSPVYTEAFF
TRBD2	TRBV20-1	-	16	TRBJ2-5	TGCAGTGCTAGACCACTAGCGGGGGGGCAAGGAGAGACCCAGTACTTC	CSARPLAGGQGETQYF
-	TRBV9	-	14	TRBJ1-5	TGTGCCAGCAACCAAGGGGCTCCGGGTCAGCCCCAGCATTTT	CASNQGAPGQPQHF
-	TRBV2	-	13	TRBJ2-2	TGTGTCAGCAGTCGTGACTCCACCGGGGAGCTGTTTTTT	CVSSRDSTGELFF
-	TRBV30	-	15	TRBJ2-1	TGTGCCTGGACCCCCGGGGCGCACTCCTACAATGAGCAGTTCTTC	CAWTPGAHSYNEQFF
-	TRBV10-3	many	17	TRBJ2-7	TGTGCCATCAGTGAGTCGAGGTTCAAGGGCAGAACCTACGAGCAGTACTTC	CAISESRFKGRTYEQYF
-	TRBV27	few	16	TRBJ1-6	TGTGCCAGCAGTTTACACATGACGGGTCTGGATTCACCCCTCCACTTT	CASSLHMTGLDSPLHF
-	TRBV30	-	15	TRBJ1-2	TGTGCCTGGAGTGTATCCCCAGGGACACCCTATGGCTACACCTTC	CAWSVSPGTPYGYTF
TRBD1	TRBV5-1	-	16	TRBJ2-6	TGCGCCAGCAGTGGTTCAGGGGGCTTAGGGGCCAACGTCCTGACTTTC	CASSGSGGLGANVLTF
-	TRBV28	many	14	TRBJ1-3	TGTGCCAGCAGTTTTACGGGGACCGGAAACACCATATATTTT	CASSFTGTGNTIYF
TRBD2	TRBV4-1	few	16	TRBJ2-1	TGCGCCAGCAGCCAAACCGTTGGCGGGGGGATCAATGAGCAGTTCTTC	CASSQTVGGGINEQFF